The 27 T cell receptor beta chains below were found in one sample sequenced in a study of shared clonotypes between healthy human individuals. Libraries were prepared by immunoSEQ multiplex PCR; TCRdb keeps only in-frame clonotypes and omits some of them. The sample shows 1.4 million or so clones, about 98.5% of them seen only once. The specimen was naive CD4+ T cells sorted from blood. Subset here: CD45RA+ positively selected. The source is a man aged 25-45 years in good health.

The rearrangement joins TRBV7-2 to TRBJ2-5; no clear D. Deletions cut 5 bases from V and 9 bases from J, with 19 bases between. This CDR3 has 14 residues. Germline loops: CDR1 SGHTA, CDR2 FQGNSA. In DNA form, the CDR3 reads TGTGCCAGCAGCCCCCCTGGGCCGGGCTTGGCCCAGTACTTC. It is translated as CASSPPGPGLAQYF.

The CDR3 sequence is CASSLHPTYNEQFF. CDR3 coding DNA: TGTGCCAGCAGCTTGCACCCGACCTACAATGAGCAGTTCTTC. V usage is TRBV5-8 and J usage is TRBJ2-1; D is unresolved. The V end was cut by 1 base, the J end by 2 bases, with 7 bases between. The CDR3 totals 14 residues. Germline V CDR1 and CDR2: SGHTS, YDEGEE.

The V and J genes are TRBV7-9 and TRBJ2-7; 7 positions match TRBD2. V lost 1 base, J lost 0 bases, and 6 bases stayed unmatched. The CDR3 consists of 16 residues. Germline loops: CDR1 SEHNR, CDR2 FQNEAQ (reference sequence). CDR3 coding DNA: TGTGCCAGCAGCTTAGTCGGCGGGAGTATCTCCTACGAGCAGTACTTC. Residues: CASSLVGGSISYEQYF.

This CDR3 is CASSLEVFQPQHF. In nucleotides, the CDR3 is TGTGCCAGCAGCTTAGAGGTTTTTCAGCCCCAGCATTTT. The chain has TRBV7-6 and TRBJ1-5, with D hard to call. The V and J ends lost 1 base and 6 bases respectively, with 7 bases between them. This CDR3 comprises 13 residues. Germline V gene sequence: CDR1 SGHVS, CDR2 FNYEAQ.

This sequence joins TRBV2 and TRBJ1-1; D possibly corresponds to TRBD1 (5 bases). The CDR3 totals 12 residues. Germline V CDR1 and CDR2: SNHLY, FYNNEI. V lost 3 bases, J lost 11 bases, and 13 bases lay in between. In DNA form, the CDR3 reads TGTGCCAGCAGTGATGACAGTGCATCTGCTTTCTTT. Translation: CASSDDSASAFF.

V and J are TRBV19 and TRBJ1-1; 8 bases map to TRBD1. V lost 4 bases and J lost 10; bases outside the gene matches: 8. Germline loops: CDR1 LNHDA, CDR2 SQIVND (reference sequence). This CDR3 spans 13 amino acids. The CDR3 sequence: CASSSRTGRVAFF. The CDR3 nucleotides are TGTGCCAGTAGTAGCAGGACAGGGAGGGTAGCTTTCTTT.

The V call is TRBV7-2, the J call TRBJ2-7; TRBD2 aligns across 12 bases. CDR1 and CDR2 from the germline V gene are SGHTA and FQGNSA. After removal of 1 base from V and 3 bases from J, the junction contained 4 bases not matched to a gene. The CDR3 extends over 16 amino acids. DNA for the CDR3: TGTGCCAGCAGCTTAGTCCCGGGACTAGCGGGCTACGAGCAGTACTTC. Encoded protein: CASSLVPGLAGYEQYF.

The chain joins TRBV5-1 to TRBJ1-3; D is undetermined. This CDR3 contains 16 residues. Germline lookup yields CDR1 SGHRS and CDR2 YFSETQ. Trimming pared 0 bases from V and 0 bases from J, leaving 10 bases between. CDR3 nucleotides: TGCGCCAGCAGCTTGGAAGGCCTTGGCTCTGGAAACACCATATATTTT. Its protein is CASSLEGLGSGNTIYF.

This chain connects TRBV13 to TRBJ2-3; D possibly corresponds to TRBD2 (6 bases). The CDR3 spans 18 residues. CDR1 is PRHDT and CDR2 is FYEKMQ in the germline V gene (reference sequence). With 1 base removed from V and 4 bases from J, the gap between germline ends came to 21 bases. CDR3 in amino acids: CASSLVSHFRERADTQYF. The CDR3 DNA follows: TGTGCCAGCAGCTTAGTTAGTCATTTCCGGGAGCGCGCAGATACGCAGTATTTT.

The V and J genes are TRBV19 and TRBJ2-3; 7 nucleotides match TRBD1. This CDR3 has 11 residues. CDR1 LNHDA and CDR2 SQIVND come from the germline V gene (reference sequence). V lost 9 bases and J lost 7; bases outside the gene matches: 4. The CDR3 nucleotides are TGTGCCAGCCGACAGGGATATACGCAGTATTTT. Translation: CASRQGYTQYF.

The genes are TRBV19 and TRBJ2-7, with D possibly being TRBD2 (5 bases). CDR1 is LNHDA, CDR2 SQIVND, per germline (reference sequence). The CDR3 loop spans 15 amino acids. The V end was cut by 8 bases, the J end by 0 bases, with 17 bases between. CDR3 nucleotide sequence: TGTGCCAGTCAAGCACAGTTGGGGAGCTCCTACGAGCAGTACTTC. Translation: CASQAQLGSSYEQYF. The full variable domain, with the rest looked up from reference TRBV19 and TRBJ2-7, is DGGITQSPKYLFRKEGQNVTLSCEQNLNHDAMYWYRQDPGQGLRLIYYSQIVNDFQKGDIAEGYSVSREKKESFPLTVTSAQKNPTAFYLCASQAQLGSSYEQYFGPGTRLTVT.

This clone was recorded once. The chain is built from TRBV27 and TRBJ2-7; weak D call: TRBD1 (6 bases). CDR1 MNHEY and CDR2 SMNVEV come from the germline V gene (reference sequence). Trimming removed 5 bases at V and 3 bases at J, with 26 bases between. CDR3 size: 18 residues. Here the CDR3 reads CASSPRANRVGDHYEQYF. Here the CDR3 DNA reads TGTGCCAGCAGTCCGCGAGCGAACAGGGTAGGGGACCACTACGAGCAGTACTTC.

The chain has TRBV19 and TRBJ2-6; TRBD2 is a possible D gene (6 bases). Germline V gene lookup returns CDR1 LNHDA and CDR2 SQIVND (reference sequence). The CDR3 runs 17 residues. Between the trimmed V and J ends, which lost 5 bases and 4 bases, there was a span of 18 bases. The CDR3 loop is CASSYHEGGPGANVLTF. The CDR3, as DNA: TGTGCCAGTAGTTACCATGAAGGAGGGCCAGGGGCCAACGTCCTGACTTTC.

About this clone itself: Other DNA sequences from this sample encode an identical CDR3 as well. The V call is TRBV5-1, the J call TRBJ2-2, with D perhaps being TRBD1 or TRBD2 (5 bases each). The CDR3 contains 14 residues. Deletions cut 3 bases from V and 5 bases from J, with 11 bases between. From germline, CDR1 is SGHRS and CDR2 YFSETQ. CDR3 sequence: CASSSSGGTGELFF. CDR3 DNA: TGCGCCAGCAGCTCATCTGGGGGTACCGGGGAGCTGTTTTTT.

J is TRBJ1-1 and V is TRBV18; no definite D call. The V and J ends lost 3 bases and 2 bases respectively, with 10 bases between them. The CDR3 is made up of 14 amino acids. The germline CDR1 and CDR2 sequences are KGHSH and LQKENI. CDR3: CASSPGIRNTEAFF. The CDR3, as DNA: TGTGCCAGCTCACCCGGGATAAGAAACACTGAAGCTTTCTTT.

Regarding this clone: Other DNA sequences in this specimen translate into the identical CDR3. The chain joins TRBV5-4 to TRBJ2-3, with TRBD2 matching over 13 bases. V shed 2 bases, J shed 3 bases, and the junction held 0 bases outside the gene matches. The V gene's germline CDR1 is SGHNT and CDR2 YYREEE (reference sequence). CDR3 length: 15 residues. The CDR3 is CASSLLAGGTDTQYF. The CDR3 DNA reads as TGTGCCAGCAGCTTACTAGCGGGAGGGACAGATACGCAGTATTTT.

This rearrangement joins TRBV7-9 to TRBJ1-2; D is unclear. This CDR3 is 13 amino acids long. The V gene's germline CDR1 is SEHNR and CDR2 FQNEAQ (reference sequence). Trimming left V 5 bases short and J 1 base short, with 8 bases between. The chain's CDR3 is CASSADGNYGYTF. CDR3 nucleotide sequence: TGTGCCAGCAGCGCGGACGGTAACTATGGCTACACCTTC.

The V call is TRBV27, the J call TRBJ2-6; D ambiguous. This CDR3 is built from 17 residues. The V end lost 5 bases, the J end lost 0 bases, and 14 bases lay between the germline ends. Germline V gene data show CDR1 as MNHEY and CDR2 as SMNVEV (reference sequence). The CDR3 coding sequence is TGTGCCAGCAGTGGTACTCTAGTCCCCTCTGGGGCCAACGTCCTGACTTTC. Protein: CASSGTLVPSGANVLTF.

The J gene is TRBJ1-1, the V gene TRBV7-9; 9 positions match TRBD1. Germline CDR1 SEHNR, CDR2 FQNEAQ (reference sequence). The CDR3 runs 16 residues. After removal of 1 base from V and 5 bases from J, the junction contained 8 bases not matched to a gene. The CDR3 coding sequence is TGTGCCAGCAGCTTAGACTTACAGGGGGCGCGAACTGAAGCTTTCTTT. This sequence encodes CASSLDLQGARTEAFF.

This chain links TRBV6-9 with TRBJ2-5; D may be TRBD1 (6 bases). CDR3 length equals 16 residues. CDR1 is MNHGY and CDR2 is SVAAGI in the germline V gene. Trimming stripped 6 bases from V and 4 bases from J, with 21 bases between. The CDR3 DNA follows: TGTGCCAGCAGCCAGAGGGAACAGGGTGAATCAGAGACCCAGTACTTC. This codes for CASSQREQGESETQYF.

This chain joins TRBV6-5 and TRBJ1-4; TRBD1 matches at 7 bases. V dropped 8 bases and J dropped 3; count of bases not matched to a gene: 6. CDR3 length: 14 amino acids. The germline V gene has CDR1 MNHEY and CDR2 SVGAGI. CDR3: CASARDSPNEKLFF. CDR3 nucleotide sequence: TGTGCCAGCGCCCGGGACAGCCCTAATGAAAAACTGTTTTTT.

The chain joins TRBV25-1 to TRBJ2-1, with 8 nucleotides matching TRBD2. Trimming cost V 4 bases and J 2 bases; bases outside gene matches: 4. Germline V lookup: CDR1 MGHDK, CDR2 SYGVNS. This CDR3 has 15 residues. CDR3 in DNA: TGTGCCAGCAGTGCTGGCGGGAGGCCCTACAATGAGCAGTTCTTC. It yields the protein CASSAGGRPYNEQFF.

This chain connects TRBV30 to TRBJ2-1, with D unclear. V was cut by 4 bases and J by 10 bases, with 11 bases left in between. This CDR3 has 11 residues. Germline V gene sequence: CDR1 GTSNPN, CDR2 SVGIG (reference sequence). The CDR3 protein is CAWTDRREQFF. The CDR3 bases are TGTGCCTGGACCGATAGGCGGGAGCAGTTCTTC.

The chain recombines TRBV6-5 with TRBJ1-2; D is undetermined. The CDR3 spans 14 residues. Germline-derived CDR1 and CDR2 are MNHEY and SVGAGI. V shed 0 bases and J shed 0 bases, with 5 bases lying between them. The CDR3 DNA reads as TGTGCCAGCAGTTACTCGGCTACTAACTATGGCTACACCTTC. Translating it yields CASSYSATNYGYTF.

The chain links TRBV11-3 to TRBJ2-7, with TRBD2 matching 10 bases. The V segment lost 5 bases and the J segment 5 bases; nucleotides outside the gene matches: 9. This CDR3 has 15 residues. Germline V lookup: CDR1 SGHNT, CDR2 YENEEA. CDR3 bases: TGTGCCAGCAGCCCCTTGTCTAGCGGGAGTAACGAGCAGTACTTC. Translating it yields CASSPLSSGSNEQYF.

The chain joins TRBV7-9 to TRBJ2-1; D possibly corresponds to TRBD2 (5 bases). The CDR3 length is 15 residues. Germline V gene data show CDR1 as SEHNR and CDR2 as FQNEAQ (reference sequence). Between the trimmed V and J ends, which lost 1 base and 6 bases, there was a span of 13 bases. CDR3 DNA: TGTGCCAGCAGCTTAGTGGTGCTAGCAGGCAATGAGCAGTTCTTC. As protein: CASSLVVLAGNEQFF.

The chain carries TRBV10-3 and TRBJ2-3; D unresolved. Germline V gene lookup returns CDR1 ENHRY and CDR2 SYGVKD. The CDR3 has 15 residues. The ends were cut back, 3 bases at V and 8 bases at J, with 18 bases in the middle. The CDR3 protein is CAISDNRGPETTQYF. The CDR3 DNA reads TGTGCCATCAGTGATAATCGCGGTCCCGAGACTACGCAGTATTTT.